Listed below are T cell receptor beta chains from one sample, sequenced in a study of T cells in Graves' hyperthyroidism and ophthalmopathy. One entry per CDR3 protein, called by TCRdb with MiXCR from the multiplex PCR reads. Of approximately 500,000 distinct CDR3 sequences in the sample, roughly 50% were seen once. Source material: peripheral blood or thyroid tissue (not recorded which). The receptors come from a woman aged 18 to 35 with Graves' hyperthyroidism. Each CDR3 is given with its conserved first and last residue. D genes are given only for firm matches. Rows may omit the clone size; those that give it use once, few, many or a size class.

D: NA
size: many
J: TRBJ1-2
V: TRBV5-1
DNA: TGCGCCAGCAGCTTACCGGGGAACAATGGCTACACCTTC
CDR3: CASSLPGNNGYTF

D: NA
size: many
J: TRBJ2-7
V: TRBV29-1
DNA: TGCAGCGTTGGTGTAACCGCGGGGGAGCAGTACTTC
CDR3: CSVGVTAGEQYF

D: TRBD1
size: NA
J: TRBJ2-7
V: TRBV11-1
DNA: TGTGCCAGCGGGGGACAGTTGACCTACGAGCAGTACTTC
CDR3: CASGGQLTYEQYF

D: NA
size: few
J: TRBJ2-2
V: TRBV2
DNA: TGTGCCAGCACAGGCAGGGCAACCGGGGAGCTGTTTTTT
CDR3: CASTGRATGELFF

D: NA
size: many
J: TRBJ2-2
V: TRBV7-2
DNA: TGTGCCAGCAGCTTCGATTTCACCGGGGAGCTGTTTTTT
CDR3: CASSFDFTGELFF

D: NA
size: NA
J: TRBJ1-1
V: TRBV5-1
DNA: TGCGCCAGCAGCTTGGGAGCCGGGGCTGAAGCTTTCTTT
CDR3: CASSLGAGAEAFF

D: NA
size: many
J: TRBJ1-1
V: TRBV7-2
DNA: TGTGCCAGCAGCTTAACAGGGATTTACACTGAAGCTTTCTTT
CDR3: CASSLTGIYTEAFF

D: NA
size: many
J: TRBJ2-7
V: TRBV7-2
DNA: TGTGCCAGCAGCTCCGGCCTCCGTCAGGGGCCCTACGAGCAGTACTTC
CDR3: CASSSGLRQGPYEQYF

D: TRBD2
size: NA
J: TRBJ2-5
V: TRBV12-3/TRBV12-4
DNA: TGTGCCAGCAGTTTTGACCTAGCGGTATGGGAGACCCAGTACTTC
CDR3: CASSFDLAVWETQYF

D: NA
size: NA
J: TRBJ2-6
V: TRBV29-1
DNA: TGCAGCTTACCTTCTGGGGCCAACGTCCTGACTTTC
CDR3: CSLPSGANVLTF

D: NA
size: many
J: TRBJ1-1
V: TRBV20-1
DNA: TGCAGTGCTCCCAACCTATATGGGAACACTGAAGCTTTCTTT
CDR3: CSAPNLYGNTEAFF

D: TRBD1
size: NA
J: TRBJ1-1
V: TRBV7-2
DNA: TGTGCCAGCCGGCCGGGACAGCTGAACACTGAAGCTTTCTTT
CDR3: CASRPGQLNTEAFF

D: NA
size: few
J: TRBJ2-7
V: TRBV18
DNA: TGTGCCAGCTCACCACCGGAGACTCCGGGATCCTACGAGCAGTACTTC
CDR3: CASSPPETPGSYEQYF

D: NA
size: few
J: TRBJ2-2
V: TRBV30
DNA: TGTGCCTGGAGAATAAACACCGGGGAGCTGTTTTTT
CDR3: CAWRINTGELFF

D: TRBD2
size: few
J: TRBJ2-1
V: TRBV10-3
DNA: TGTGCCATTAGCGGGACTAGGGACGCCAATGAGCAGTTCTTC
CDR3: CAISGTRDANEQFF

D: NA
size: many
J: TRBJ2-7
V: TRBV7-2
DNA: TGTGCCAGCAGCTTAGATTCGGCTAGCGACGAGCAGTACTTC
CDR3: CASSLDSASDEQYF

D: TRBD1
size: NA
J: TRBJ2-7
V: TRBV20-1
DNA: TGCAGTGCTATCAACCGGGACAGGGGTTCCTACGAGCAGTACTTC
CDR3: CSAINRDRGSYEQYF

D: NA
size: many
J: TRBJ1-5
V: TRBV10-3
DNA: TGTGCCATCAGTGGTGGAAGCAATCAGCCCCAGCATTTT
CDR3: CAISGGSNQPQHF

D: NA
size: many
J: TRBJ1-5
V: TRBV12-3/TRBV12-4
DNA: TGTGCCAGCAGTTTACGGGGGCTCGGAGGCCAGCCCCAGCATTTT
CDR3: CASSLRGLGGQPQHF

D: TRBD1
size: NA
J: TRBJ2-7
V: TRBV6-1
DNA: TGTGCCAGCAATCGACAGGGGGCAGGGTACGAGCAGTGCTTC
CDR3: CASNRQGAGYEQCF

D: NA
size: NA
J: TRBJ2-7
V: TRBV7-6
DNA: TGTGCTAGAGATTTACAGGGAAACGAGCAGTACTTC
CDR3: CARDLQGNEQYF

D: NA
size: many
J: TRBJ1-2
V: TRBV11-3
DNA: TGTGCCAGCAGCTTACGATCGGGTCAGGGAGCGGATGGCTACACCTTC
CDR3: CASSLRSGQGADGYTF

D: NA
size: many
J: TRBJ2-7
V: TRBV29-1
DNA: TGCAGCGTGGGGTCAACAGGGTCCACCTACGAGCAGTACTTC
CDR3: CSVGSTGSTYEQYF

D: TRBD2
size: NA
J: TRBJ2-7
V: TRBV29-1
DNA: TGCAGCGTGGTAAGCGGGAGGCCCTACGAGCAGTACTTC
CDR3: CSVVSGRPYEQYF

D: TRBD2
size: NA
J: TRBJ2-5
V: TRBV24-1
DNA: TGTGCCACCAGTGACCCCCGGGTAGGTCTAGCGGGAGGGGACCAAGAGACCCAGTACTTC
CDR3: CATSDPRVGLAGGDQETQYF

D: NA
size: many
J: TRBJ2-5
V: TRBV6-2/TRBV6-3
DNA: TGTGCCAGCAGTGTAACGGGACCTTGGGCCCAAGAGACCCAGTACTTC
CDR3: CASSVTGPWAQETQYF

D: TRBD1
size: many
J: TRBJ2-2
V: TRBV3-1
DNA: TGTGCCAGCAGCCACGGACAGGGAATGGGGACCGGGGAGCTGTTTTTT
CDR3: CASSHGQGMGTGELFF

D: NA
size: NA
J: TRBJ1-5
V: TRBV7-2
DNA: TGTGCCAGCAGCTTAGTGTTCAGGGGACTACCCAAGGGCAATCAGCCCCAGCATTTT
CDR3: CASSLVFRGLPKGNQPQHF

D: TRBD1
size: many
J: TRBJ1-6
V: TRBV7-9
DNA: TGTGCCAGCAGCTCGTCCCGGGACAGGGTTTCACCCCTCCACTTT
CDR3: CASSSSRDRVSPLHF

D: TRBD2
size: many
J: TRBJ2-7
V: TRBV7-8
DNA: TGTGCCAGCAGCTTAGGGACTAGCGAGTCCTACGAGCAGTACTTC
CDR3: CASSLGTSESYEQYF

D: TRBD2
size: NA
J: TRBJ2-7
V: TRBV20-1
DNA: TGCAGTGCTATATCAGCGGGACTAGCGCCCCTTGAGCGGTACTTC
CDR3: CSAISAGLAPLERYF

D: NA
size: once
J: TRBJ1-6
V: TRBV7-9
DNA: TGTGCCAGCGGAAAGGGGCTCCACTTT
CDR3: CASGKGLHF

D: NA
size: once
J: TRBJ1-3
V: TRBV25-1
DNA: TGTGCCAGCAGTGCGACGGTTGGATCTGGAAACACCATATATTTT
CDR3: CASSATVGSGNTIYF

D: TRBD1
size: many
J: TRBJ2-7
V: TRBV6-5
DNA: TGTGCCAGCAGTTACTCAGGACAGGGCGAATACGAGCAGTACTTC
CDR3: CASSYSGQGEYEQYF

D: TRBD1
size: many
J: TRBJ2-2
V: TRBV7-3
DNA: TGTGCCAGCAGCCGGGACAGGGGGCGCGGGGAGCTGTTTTTT
CDR3: CASSRDRGRGELFF

D: NA
size: NA
J: TRBJ2-7
V: TRBV20-1
DNA: TGCAGTGCTAGATCCGACAGCTCCTACGAGCAGTACTTC
CDR3: CSARSDSSYEQYF

D: NA
size: many
J: TRBJ1-2
V: TRBV11-3
DNA: TGTGCCAGCAGCCCTCGTCTTAACTATGGCTACACCTTC
CDR3: CASSPRLNYGYTF

D: NA
size: NA
J: TRBJ2-6
V: TRBV24-1
DNA: TGTGCCACCAGTCCACGTTTACGGGACATCGCCTCTGGGGCCAACGTCCTGACTTTC
CDR3: CATSPRLRDIASGANVLTF

D: NA
size: many
J: TRBJ1-6
V: TRBV11-2
DNA: TGTGCCAGCAGCTTCAGGGCAGGGAATAATTCACCCCTCCACTTT
CDR3: CASSFRAGNNSPLHF

D: NA
size: NA
J: TRBJ2-7
V: TRBV29-1
DNA: TGCAGCGTCCAGGGGCTGTACTTC
CDR3: CSVQGLYF

D: NA
size: many
J: TRBJ2-7
V: TRBV7-2
DNA: TGTGCCAGCAGCTTAGACTTTAGCGAGCAGTACTTC
CDR3: CASSLDFSEQYF

D: TRBD2
size: few
J: TRBJ2-1
V: TRBV7-3
DNA: TGTGCCAGCAGCTTAACAGCGGGAGCATCCTACAATGAGCAGTTCTTC
CDR3: CASSLTAGASYNEQFF